This T cell receptor (beta chain) was captured in a study of human T cells and chemical hapten exposure. Overall study findings and caveats: While controls formed fewer of them, expanded TCRs formed significantly more large CDR3 similarity clusters.

What the library attached to individual cDNA molecules were unique molecular identifiers. TCRdb processed the RACE reads anew with MiXCR; each CDR3 protein has one entry. Altogether fewer than 100,000 distinct CDR3 sequences are present, 11% being singletons, with the ten largest covering approximately 1%. The CDR3 extends over 14 amino acids. The V end lost 4 bases, the J end lost 5 bases, and 15 bases lay between the germline ends. Germline values: CDR1 MNHEY, CDR2 SVGEGT. This clonotype came up a few times. Its antigen is not identified. Time point reported: patch test 3, about 24 weeks after DPC sensitization. Noted treatment: therapeutic diphenylcyclopropenone sensitization with weekly scalp DPC. Investigators collected blood before applying each patch test.

This TCR was sampled from a woman aged 30 to 39 with alopecia areata. Some clones in this sample may be carry-over from other donors' samples. The sample in question was whole blood, obtained in connection with sensitization to the hapten diphenylcyclopropenone (DPC). The chain carries TRBV6-2 or TRBV6-3 and TRBJ2-7; D may be TRBD1 or TRBD2 (6 bases each). The CDR3 reads CASSSVKGGHEQYF. CDR3 DNA: TGTGCCAGCAGTTCGGTCAAGGGGGGCCACGAGCAGTACTTC.